The rows below give T cell receptor beta chains drawn from one sample of a study of blood T cell repertoires in COVID-19. The repertoire was sequenced with immunoSEQ multiplex PCR; TCRdb's copy has only in-frame clones and lacks some. Among 50,000 to 65,000 clones, about two thirds were seen once, and the ten largest hold approximately 4.8%. The sample was peripheral blood. The receptors derive from a woman between 70 and 85 years old with COVID-19, enrolled during active disease. CDR3s leave out the opening cysteine and the closing phenylalanine or tryptophan. D genes are given only for firm matches.

d_call: .; j_call: TRBJ2-2; v_call: TRBV5-5; cdr3_length: 13; cdr3_aa: ASSLLPSANGELF
d_call: TRBD1; j_call: TRBJ2-1; v_call: TRBV7-2; cdr3_length: 11; cdr3_aa: ASSSTPGQGEF
d_call: TRBD1; j_call: TRBJ2-5; v_call: TRBV5-1; cdr3_length: 13; cdr3_aa: ASSLVAGGPETQY
d_call: .; j_call: TRBJ2-3; v_call: TRBV6-5; cdr3_length: 12; cdr3_aa: ASRTALSTDTQY
d_call: .; j_call: TRBJ1-4; v_call: TRBV4-1; cdr3_length: 15; cdr3_aa: ASSQPLAGLRNEKLF
d_call: TRBD2; j_call: TRBJ2-3; v_call: TRBV24-1; cdr3_length: 15; cdr3_aa: ATSGDSGRAGTDTQY
d_call: .; j_call: TRBJ2-1; v_call: TRBV6-5; cdr3_length: 13; cdr3_aa: ASAVGSSPYNEQF
d_call: .; j_call: TRBJ2-7; v_call: TRBV5-1; cdr3_length: 11; cdr3_aa: ASSLGQSYEQY
d_call: .; j_call: TRBJ2-5; v_call: TRBV6-2/TRBV6-3; cdr3_length: 13; cdr3_aa: ASSPPDISGETQY
d_call: .; j_call: TRBJ1-6; v_call: TRBV19; cdr3_length: 14; cdr3_aa: ASSIDRSQGSSPLH
d_call: TRBD1; j_call: TRBJ1-5; v_call: TRBV28; cdr3_length: 13; cdr3_aa: ASSWGQGGNQPQH
d_call: TRBD1; j_call: TRBJ1-1; v_call: TRBV5-4; cdr3_length: 11; cdr3_aa: ASSADRVDEAF
d_call: .; j_call: TRBJ2-2; v_call: TRBV6-4; cdr3_length: 14; cdr3_aa: ASSDSFQGNTGELF
d_call: TRBD1; j_call: TRBJ1-6; v_call: TRBV2; cdr3_length: 15; cdr3_aa: ASSAGLTGRNNSPLH
d_call: .; j_call: TRBJ1-5; v_call: TRBV6-5; cdr3_length: 13; cdr3_aa: ASRSLTESNQPQH
d_call: .; j_call: TRBJ2-5; v_call: TRBV10-3; cdr3_length: 12; cdr3_aa: AISDGSGGETQY
d_call: .; j_call: TRBJ2-3; v_call: TRBV29-1; cdr3_length: 11; cdr3_aa: SVRGVITDTQY
d_call: TRBD2; j_call: TRBJ2-1; v_call: TRBV6-5; cdr3_length: 13; cdr3_aa: ASSYRASGRNEQF
d_call: TRBD1; j_call: TRBJ1-1; v_call: TRBV7-9; cdr3_length: 12; cdr3_aa: ASSPGTGGTEAF
d_call: .; j_call: TRBJ2-3; v_call: TRBV27; cdr3_length: 12; cdr3_aa: ASSSSGVVDTQY
d_call: TRBD2; j_call: TRBJ2-4; v_call: TRBV11-3; cdr3_length: 17; cdr3_aa: ASSLDQAGGFSAKNIQY
d_call: .; j_call: TRBJ2-3; v_call: TRBV6-5; cdr3_length: 9; cdr3_aa: ASSSGATQY
d_call: TRBD2; j_call: TRBJ2-7; v_call: TRBV3-1/TRBV3-2; cdr3_length: 14; cdr3_aa: ASSQEAIAGNYEQY
d_call: .; j_call: TRBJ1-5; v_call: TRBV20-1; cdr3_length: 11; cdr3_aa: SASTGVNQPQH
d_call: .; j_call: TRBJ2-3; v_call: TRBV5-4; cdr3_length: 12; cdr3_aa: ASSSDSSTDTQY
d_call: .; j_call: TRBJ1-2; v_call: TRBV29-1; cdr3_length: 11; cdr3_aa: SVATTPNYGYT
d_call: TRBD2; j_call: TRBJ2-3; v_call: TRBV5-1; cdr3_length: 13; cdr3_aa: ASTTGWEGADTQY
d_call: .; j_call: TRBJ1-5; v_call: TRBV7-9; cdr3_length: 11; cdr3_aa: ASSLIGSPAQH
d_call: .; j_call: TRBJ1-2; v_call: TRBV5-6; cdr3_length: 14; cdr3_aa: ASSSLLWQENYGYT
d_call: .; j_call: TRBJ2-3; v_call: TRBV7-8; cdr3_length: 15; cdr3_aa: ASSLGPHPTSTDTQY
d_call: TRBD2; j_call: TRBJ2-5; v_call: TRBV5-6; cdr3_length: 15; cdr3_aa: ASSLALGRAGRETQY
d_call: TRBD2; j_call: TRBJ2-3; v_call: TRBV15; cdr3_length: 16; cdr3_aa: ATSREGTSGIVTDTQY
d_call: TRBD2; j_call: TRBJ2-3; v_call: TRBV11-3; cdr3_length: 15; cdr3_aa: ASSKGLAGGSTDTQY
d_call: .; j_call: TRBJ2-7; v_call: TRBV27; cdr3_length: 12; cdr3_aa: ASSAKKGVHEQY
d_call: TRBD1; j_call: TRBJ1-2; v_call: TRBV10-3; cdr3_length: 12; cdr3_aa: AIKEQGANYGYT
d_call: .; j_call: TRBJ2-1; v_call: TRBV19; cdr3_length: 12; cdr3_aa: ASSILLANNEQF
d_call: TRBD2; j_call: TRBJ2-7; v_call: TRBV7-3; cdr3_length: 14; cdr3_aa: ASSPTGLAGTYEQY